The clone carrying this T cell receptor beta chain was picked up a small number of times. Its antigen remains unknown. The record originates from a study of blood T cells in healthy people across ages. Study results and caveats: Older age went with lower TCR beta diversity per million T cells, in a roughly linear way.

CDR1 SQVTM and CDR2 ANQGSEA come from the germline V gene. The CDR3 runs to 11 residues. The V end was cut by 7 bases, the J end by 6 bases, with 12 bases between. PCR was performed a second time for about 7 to 12 cycles using a sample-barcoded 5' primer and a J-beta primer mix. TCRdb passed the 5' RACE reads through MiXCR, listing each CDR3 protein once. Of about a million distinct CDR3 sequences listed, more than 30% are singletons. The sequence came from a man aged 18-30 years in good health. Source material: blood. The chain carries TRBV29-1 and TRBJ1-1; tentatively, D is TRBD1 (6 bases). The CDR3 loop reads CSGLRGAEAFF. The DNA of the CDR3 is TGCAGCGGATTAAGGGGGGCTGAAGCTTTCTTT.